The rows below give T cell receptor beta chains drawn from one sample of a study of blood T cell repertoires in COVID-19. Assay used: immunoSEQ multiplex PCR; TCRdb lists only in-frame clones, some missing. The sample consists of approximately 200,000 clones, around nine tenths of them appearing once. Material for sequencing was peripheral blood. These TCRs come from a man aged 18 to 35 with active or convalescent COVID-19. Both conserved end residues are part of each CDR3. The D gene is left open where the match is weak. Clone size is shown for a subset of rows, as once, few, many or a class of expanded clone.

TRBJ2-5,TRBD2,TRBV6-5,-,TGTGCCAGCACCATACGTGGGGGGGTCCAAGAGACCCAGTACTTC,CASTIRGGVQETQYF
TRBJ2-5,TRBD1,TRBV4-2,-,TGTGCCAGCAGCCCTCAGGGGACAGGGGGGGAAGAGACCCAGTACTTC,CASSPQGTGGEETQYF
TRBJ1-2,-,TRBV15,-,TGTGCCACCAGCAGAGAATCGTTTGGCTACACCTTC,CATSRESFGYTF
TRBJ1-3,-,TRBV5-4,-,TGTGCCAGCAGCTTGGACCCGGCGGCCTCTGGAAACACCATATATTTT,CASSLDPAASGNTIYF
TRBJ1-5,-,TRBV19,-,TGTGCCACCGCGGAGGACCTATATAGCAATCAGCCCCAGCATTTT,CATAEDLYSNQPQHF
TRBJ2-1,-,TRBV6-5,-,TGTGCCAGCAGCCCCCCGGGGAGGAGGGACAATGAGCAGTTCTTC,CASSPPGRRDNEQFF
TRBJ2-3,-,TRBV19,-,TGTGCCAGTAGTATAGCCGCACAAGATACGCAGTATTTT,CASSIAAQDTQYF
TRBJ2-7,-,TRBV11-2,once,TGTGCCAGCAGCGTGACTGCAACCTACGAGCAGTACTTC,CASSVTATYEQYF
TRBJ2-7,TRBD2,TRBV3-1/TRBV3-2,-,TGTGCCAGCAGCCAAGTAGGGACTAGCGTTTACTACGAGCAGTACTTC,CASSQVGTSVYYEQYF
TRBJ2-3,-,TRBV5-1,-,TGCGCCAGCAGCTCGACTTCGAAGAGCACAGATACGCAGTATTTT,CASSSTSKSTDTQYF
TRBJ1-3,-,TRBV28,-,TGTGCCAGCAGTAAGAGGATCTCTGGAAACACCATATATTTT,CASSKRISGNTIYF
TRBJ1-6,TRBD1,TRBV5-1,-,TGCGCCAGCAGCCTCGACAGGGGCGAGAATAATTCACCCCTCCACTTT,CASSLDRGENNSPLHF
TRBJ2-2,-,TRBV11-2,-,TGTGCCAGCATCTCGTCTGGCAGACTAAACACCGGGGAGCTGTTTTTT,CASISSGRLNTGELFF
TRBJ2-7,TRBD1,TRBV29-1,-,TGCAGCGTTGAAGGGCCGGGACAGGGGTCAGCCTACGAGCAGTACTTC,CSVEGPGQGSAYEQYF
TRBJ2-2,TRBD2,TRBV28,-,TGTGCCAGCATGACGGGACTAGCGGGATTCACCGGGGAGCTGTTTTTT,CASMTGLAGFTGELFF
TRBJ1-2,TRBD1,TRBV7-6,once,TGTGCCAGCAGCTCCGGACAGGGAGACGAATTAAACTATGGCTACACCTTC,CASSSGQGDELNYGYTF
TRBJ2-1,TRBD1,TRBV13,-,TGTGCCAGCAGCTTTGGGACAGGGGGCTTCGATGAGCAGTTCTTC,CASSFGTGGFDEQFF
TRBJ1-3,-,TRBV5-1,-,TGCGCCAGCACCGACAGCCACGGCTCTGGAAACACCATATATTTT,CASTDSHGSGNTIYF
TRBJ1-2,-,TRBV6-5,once,TGTGCCAGCAGTTACTCGACGGGAACCGGCTACACCTTC,CASSYSTGTGYTF
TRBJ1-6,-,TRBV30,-,TGTGCCTGGAAAAGTGGACTGAGCTCCTATAATTCACCCCTCCACTTT,CAWKSGLSSYNSPLHF
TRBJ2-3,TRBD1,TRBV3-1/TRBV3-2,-,TGTGCCAGCAGCCAAAGTGGGACAGTCTATTCAGATACGCAGTATTTT,CASSQSGTVYSDTQYF
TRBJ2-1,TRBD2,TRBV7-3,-,TGTGCCAGCAGCGCGGGAGGAGGAGGCAATGAGCAGTTCTTC,CASSAGGGGNEQFF
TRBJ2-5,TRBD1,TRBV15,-,TGTGCCACCAGCAGAGGAGGACAGGGGTTGTTGACCCAGTACTTC,CATSRGGQGLLTQYF
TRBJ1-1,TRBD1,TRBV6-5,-,TGTGCCAGCAGTCCGGCCGGACAGGGGGCGACTGAAGCTTTCTTT,CASSPAGQGATEAFF
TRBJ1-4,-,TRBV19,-,TGTGCCAGTAGTGAGGATGAAAAACTGTTTTTT,CASSEDEKLFF
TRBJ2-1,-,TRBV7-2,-,TGTGCCAGCAGCTTCACAGGCCAGCTCTCTAATGAGCAGTTCTTC,CASSFTGQLSNEQFF
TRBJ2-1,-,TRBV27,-,TGTGCCAGCAGGAAGGGCGGGTCCTACAATGAGCAGTTCTTC,CASRKGGSYNEQFF
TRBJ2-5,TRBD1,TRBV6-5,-,TGTGCCAGCAGTTGGACAGGCCAAGAGACCCAGTACTTC,CASSWTGQETQYF
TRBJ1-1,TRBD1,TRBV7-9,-,TGTGCCAGCAGCTTAGGGGGACCGGGACAGGGGAGTGATGAAGCTTTCTTT,CASSLGGPGQGSDEAFF
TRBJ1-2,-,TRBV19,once,TGTGCCAGTAGTAGACAGCCATATGGCTACACCTTC,CASSRQPYGYTF
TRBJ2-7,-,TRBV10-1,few,TGCGCCAGCAGTGACGGGGTCGGAATCTACGAGCAGTACTTC,CASSDGVGIYEQYF
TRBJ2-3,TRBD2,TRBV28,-,TGTGCCAGCAGTTACCCCCCGCCTTTAGCGGGAGGGGGAGATACGCAGTATTTT,CASSYPPPLAGGGDTQYF
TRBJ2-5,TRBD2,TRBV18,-,TGTGCCAGCTCAGGGACTAGCGGGAGGACCGGCGAAGAGACCCAGTACTTC,CASSGTSGRTGEETQYF
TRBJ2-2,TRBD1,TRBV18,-,TGTGCCAGCTCACAAGGGGGCGGACAGAACACCGGGGAGCTGTTTTTT,CASSQGGGQNTGELFF
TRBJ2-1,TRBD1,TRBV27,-,TGTGCCAGCAGTTTAGGGGGACAGGGGGCGTACAATGAGCAGTTCTTC,CASSLGGQGAYNEQFF
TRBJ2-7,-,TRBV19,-,TGTGCCAGTAGCAGACAGAGGCTAACCTACGACACCTATCCCGAGCAGTACTTC,CASSRQRLTYDTYPEQYF
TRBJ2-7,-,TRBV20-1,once,TGCAGTGCTAAAAGCGGCCACGAGCAGTACTTC,CSAKSGHEQYF
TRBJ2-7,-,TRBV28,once,TGTGCCAGCATTACCCAGTTGTCGAGTCTAGGCGAGCAGTACTTC,CASITQLSSLGEQYF
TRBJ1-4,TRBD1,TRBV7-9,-,TGTGCCAGCAGCTTAGGGGGACAGGCAACTAATGAAAAACTGTTTTTT,CASSLGGQATNEKLFF
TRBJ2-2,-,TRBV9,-,TGTGCCAGCAGCGCGCTAGACGCGAACACCGGGGAGCTGTTTTTT,CASSALDANTGELFF
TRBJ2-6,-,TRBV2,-,TGTGCCAGCAGTGTCTCCCGCTCTGGGGCCAACGTCCTGACTTTC,CASSVSRSGANVLTF
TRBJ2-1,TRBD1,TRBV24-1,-,TGTGCCACCAGTTCGGGGACAGCCTACAATGAGCAGTTCTTC,CATSSGTAYNEQFF
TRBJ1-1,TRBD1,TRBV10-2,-,TGCGCCAGCAGTGGGACAGGATTCAAGGCGAACACTGAAGCTTTCTTT,CASSGTGFKANTEAFF
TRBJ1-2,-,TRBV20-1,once,TGCACGGGGGTTCTAGGCTACACCTTC,CTGVLGYTF
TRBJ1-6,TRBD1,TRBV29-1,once,TGCAGCGTTACGGTGGGGACAGGGGCCTCACCCCTCCACTTT,CSVTVGTGASPLHF
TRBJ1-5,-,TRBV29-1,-,TGCAGCGTGGGGGACTATAATCAGCCCCAGCATTTT,CSVGDYNQPQHF
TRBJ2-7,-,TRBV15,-,TGTGCCACCAGCAGAGAGCTCCAGCGGCACTCCTACGAGCAGTACTTC,CATSRELQRHSYEQYF
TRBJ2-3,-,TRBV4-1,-,TGCGCCAGCAGCTCTGTTGGGGTACTAGTCCCCGCGGGGACAGATACGCAGTATTTT,CASSSVGVLVPAGTDTQYF
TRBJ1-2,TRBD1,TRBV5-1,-,TGCGCCAGCAGCTCCTCCACCGGGACAGAGGCGTATGGCTACACCTTC,CASSSSTGTEAYGYTF
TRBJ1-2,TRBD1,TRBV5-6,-,TGTGCCAGCAGCCCTGAGTGGGGACAGGGGTACTATGGCTACACCTTC,CASSPEWGQGYYGYTF